The rows below give T cell receptor beta chains drawn from one sample of a study of CD8 T cells in ankylosing spondylitis. Each CDR3 protein gets one entry after TCRdb re-called the 5' RACE reads with MiXCR. The table records about 200,000 distinct CDR3 sequences, roughly 13% of them present only once. Sequencing was carried out using blood, either unsorted or a sorted T cell fraction (not recorded which). All receptors come from a male donor with ankylosing spondylitis or in good health (not recorded which). Each CDR3 is given with its conserved first and last residue. D genes are given only for firm matches. The size of a clone is reported for some rows only, either as once, few or many, or as a class for expanded clones.

size: few; V: TRBV5-1; D: -; J: TRBJ2-7; DNA: TGCGCCAGCAGCGTCGACGAGAACACGGGGGAAGAGCAGTACTTC; CDR3: CASSVDENTGEEQYF
size: -; V: TRBV30; D: -; J: TRBJ2-7; DNA: TGTGCCTGGAGTGTAGCGGGACAGCTCTACGAGCAGTACTTC; CDR3: CAWSVAGQLYEQYF
size: -; V: TRBV21-1; D: -; J: TRBJ2-1; DNA: TGTGCCAGCAGCAAGGATTCGCGGGGGGGCTCCTACAATGAGCAGTTCTTC; CDR3: CASSKDSRGGSYNEQFF
size: few; V: TRBV7-9; D: TRBD1; J: TRBJ2-3; DNA: TGTGCCAGCCGCCAGCTTAGGACAGGGGGTGGAACAGATACGCAGTATTTT; CDR3: CASRQLRTGGGTDTQYF
size: -; V: TRBV27; D: -; J: TRBJ1-2; DNA: TGTGCCAGCAAGCAACTGACAGGACAGACCTATGGCTACACCTTC; CDR3: CASKQLTGQTYGYTF
size: -; V: TRBV3-1; D: -; J: TRBJ1-4; DNA: TGTGCCAGCAGCCATTCCCCCGGGGAGCGTAGGGAAAAACTGTTTTTT; CDR3: CASSHSPGERREKLFF
size: many; V: TRBV29-1; D: TRBD2; J: TRBJ2-1; DNA: TGCAGCACCTTTAGCGGGAGTGGGTACAATGAGCAGTTCTTC; CDR3: CSTFSGSGYNEQFF
size: -; V: TRBV27; D: TRBD2; J: TRBJ2-2; DNA: TGTGCCAGCACTAGCGGGAGAGGCGGGGAGCTGTTTTTT; CDR3: CASTSGRGGELFF
size: once; V: TRBV7-7; D: -; J: TRBJ2-1; DNA: TGTGCCAGCAGCTTTCTGGGGGGATACAATGAGCAGTTCTTC; CDR3: CASSFLGGYNEQFF
size: few; V: TRBV18; D: TRBD1; J: TRBJ2-7; DNA: TGTGCCAGCTCACCTGGGACAGGGGGCACTTACGAGCAGTACTTC; CDR3: CASSPGTGGTYEQYF
size: few; V: TRBV3-1; D: -; J: TRBJ1-2; DNA: TGTGCCAGCAGCCAAGTGGATTTTCCTTATGGCTACACCTTC; CDR3: CASSQVDFPYGYTF
size: few; V: TRBV10-2; D: -; J: TRBJ2-7; DNA: TGCGCCAGCAGTGAGATTGGACAAACGGGCGAGCAGTACTTC; CDR3: CASSEIGQTGEQYF
size: few; V: TRBV7-2; D: -; J: TRBJ1-1; DNA: TGTGCCAGCAGCTTCGCCGGGACACCCTCGAACACTGAAGCTTTCTTT; CDR3: CASSFAGTPSNTEAFF
size: few; V: TRBV12-3/TRBV12-4; D: -; J: TRBJ2-1; DNA: TGTGCCAGCAGCTCGGGGCAAAACTCCTACAATGAGCAGTTCTTC; CDR3: CASSSGQNSYNEQFF
size: many; V: TRBV12-3/TRBV12-4; D: TRBD2; J: TRBJ2-3; DNA: TGTGCCAGCAGTTTATTCAGCGCGGGAGGGGGAAGCACAGATACGCAGTATTTT; CDR3: CASSLFSAGGGSTDTQYF
size: -; V: TRBV2; D: -; J: TRBJ1-2; DNA: TGTGCCAGCAGTGAGGTGGGGGGCAGCTATGGCTACACCTTC; CDR3: CASSEVGGSYGYTF
size: many; V: TRBV29-1; D: -; J: TRBJ1-1; DNA: TGCAGCGTTGTGGTGTGGGGGATGGATGCTTTCTTT; CDR3: CSVVVWGMDAFF
size: many; V: TRBV12-3/TRBV12-4; D: TRBD2; J: TRBJ2-5; DNA: TGTGCCAGCAGTTTATTGGCTAGCGGGGCCGAGACCCAGTACTTC; CDR3: CASSLLASGAETQYF
size: few; V: TRBV6-5; D: -; J: TRBJ2-5; DNA: TGTGCCAGCAGTTACTATGCAGGGATCGGGGAGACCCAGTACTTC; CDR3: CASSYYAGIGETQYF
size: few; V: TRBV6-2/TRBV6-3; D: TRBD1; J: TRBJ2-7; DNA: TGTGCCAGCAGTTACGCTTCCGGGACAGGGGTTTACGAGCAGTACTTC; CDR3: CASSYASGTGVYEQYF
size: -; V: TRBV19; D: -; J: TRBJ1-1; DNA: TGTGCCAGTAGTATGAAAGGGGTAGGAGAAGCTTTCTTT; CDR3: CASSMKGVGEAFF
size: many; V: TRBV4-1; D: TRBD1; J: TRBJ1-2; DNA: TGCGCCAGCAGCCAATCGGGACAGGGAAACTATGGCTACACCTTC; CDR3: CASSQSGQGNYGYTF
size: few; V: TRBV19; D: -; J: TRBJ2-6; DNA: TGTGCCAGTAGCTCCGGAACTCCTGGGGCCAACGTCCTGACTTTC; CDR3: CASSSGTPGANVLTF
size: -; V: TRBV27; D: TRBD2; J: TRBJ2-1; DNA: TGTGCCAGCAGTTGGACTAGCGGCTACTGGGACAATGAGCAGTTCTTC; CDR3: CASSWTSGYWDNEQFF
size: -; V: TRBV4-2; D: -; J: TRBJ1-1; DNA: TGTGCCAGCAGCCAAGAGGACACTGAAGCTTTCTTT; CDR3: CASSQEDTEAFF
size: -; V: TRBV4-1; D: TRBD2; J: TRBJ2-2; DNA: TGCGCCAGCAGCCATCGGGCTAGCGGGATATCCGGGGAGCTGTTTTTT; CDR3: CASSHRASGISGELFF
size: -; V: TRBV7-9; D: TRBD1; J: TRBJ2-7; DNA: TGTGCCAGCAGCTCCACGGACAGGGGCGAGCAGTACTTC; CDR3: CASSSTDRGEQYF
size: -; V: TRBV6-2/TRBV6-3; D: -; J: TRBJ2-5; DNA: TGTGCCAGCAGTTCCCCGTGGACGGTGATGGAAGAGACCCAGTACTTC; CDR3: CASSSPWTVMEETQYF
size: -; V: TRBV29-1; D: -; J: TRBJ2-7; DNA: TGCAGCGTTGAAGGAGTAGCGTCCGAGCAGTACTTC; CDR3: CSVEGVASEQYF
size: few; V: TRBV7-9; D: -; J: TRBJ2-5; DNA: TGTGCCACCAGCTTAGAGGGAGAGACCCAGTACTTC; CDR3: CATSLEGETQYF
size: -; V: TRBV7-2; D: TRBD2; J: TRBJ2-2; DNA: TGTGCCAGCAGATTAGTAGCGGGGGGTAACACCGGGGAGCTGTTTTTT; CDR3: CASRLVAGGNTGELFF
size: few; V: TRBV6-5; D: -; J: TRBJ2-7; DNA: TGTGCCAGCAGTTACTATACAGGGGGGGTTGAGGGCGAGCAGTACTTC; CDR3: CASSYYTGGVEGEQYF
size: few; V: TRBV12-3/TRBV12-4; D: -; J: TRBJ1-2; DNA: TGTGCCAGCAGTCCTGGGGCCAGAGGCTACACCTTC; CDR3: CASSPGARGYTF
size: few; V: TRBV7-9; D: -; J: TRBJ2-7; DNA: TGTGCCAGCAGCTTAGTAGGACCCTCCTACGAGCAGTACTTC; CDR3: CASSLVGPSYEQYF
size: -; V: TRBV27; D: -; J: TRBJ1-1; DNA: TGTGCCAGCTCAGCGGGGGGGGCCTTCACTGAAGCTTTCTTT; CDR3: CASSAGGAFTEAFF
size: -; V: TRBV29-1; D: -; J: TRBJ2-3; DNA: TGCAGCGTATCCTTGCTAGGGGGAATAGATACGCTGTATTTT; CDR3: CSVSLLGGIDTLYF
size: -; V: TRBV30; D: -; J: TRBJ1-4; DNA: TGTGCCTGGAGACCGAATGACAGGGAAAAACTGTTTTTT; CDR3: CAWRPNDREKLFF
size: -; V: TRBV27; D: -; J: TRBJ2-7; DNA: -; CDR3: CASSTSTGHEQYF
size: -; V: TRBV5-1; D: TRBD1; J: TRBJ2-3; DNA: TGCGCCAGCAGCAACGGACAGGGCACAGATACGCAGTATTTT; CDR3: CASSNGQGTDTQYF
size: -; V: TRBV5-1; D: -; J: TRBJ2-1; DNA: TGCGCCAGCAGCTTGTTCCCCCCCCCGGGCTTGACCGACAATGAGCAGTTCTTC; CDR3: CASSLFPPPGLTDNEQFF
size: -; V: TRBV7-9; D: -; J: TRBJ2-3; DNA: TGTGCCAGCAGCGTCGACGCCGGCAGCACAGATACGCAGTATTTT; CDR3: CASSVDAGSTDTQYF
size: -; V: TRBV29-1; D: TRBD2; J: TRBJ2-5; DNA: TGCAGCGTCGGGACTAGCGGGGGGGAAGAGACCCAGTACTTC; CDR3: CSVGTSGGEETQYF
size: few; V: TRBV7-2; D: -; J: TRBJ2-5; DNA: TGTGCCAGCAGCCCCTCCGGGCTACAAGAGACCCAGTACTTC; CDR3: CASSPSGLQETQYF
size: -; V: TRBV6-4; D: TRBD2; J: TRBJ2-1; DNA: TGTGCCAGCAGTGACGCTAGCGGCTCCTACAATGAGCAGTTCTTC; CDR3: CASSDASGSYNEQFF
size: -; V: TRBV12-3/TRBV12-4; D: -; J: TRBJ2-2; DNA: TGTGCCAGCAGGTCAGGGGCAAACACCGGGGAGCTGTTTTTT; CDR3: CASRSGANTGELFF
size: -; V: TRBV5-1; D: TRBD1; J: TRBJ2-5; DNA: TGCGCCAGCAGCTTGCAGGGGGCCTGGGAGACCCAGTACTTC; CDR3: CASSLQGAWETQYF